A single sample gave rise to the 31 T cell receptor beta chains below, sequenced in a study of blood T cell repertoires in COVID-19. Only in-frame clones appear in the TCRdb table, and some are missing; sequencing was by immunoSEQ multiplex PCR. This sample has more than 300,000 clones, with roughly nine tenths found just once. The sequencing input was PBMCs or T cells enriched from blood (not recorded which). Receptors were obtained from a woman in her 30s who had been exposed to COVID-19.

J is TRBJ1-1 and V is TRBV20-1; D is possibly TRBD1 (6 bases). The CDR3 is 11 amino acids. V was pared by 3 bases and J by 11 bases, with 13 bases between. Germline V gene sequence: CDR1 DFQATT, CDR2 SNEGSKA (reference sequence). The CDR3 protein is CSARYREPAFF. DNA of the CDR3: TGCAGTGCTAGGTACAGGGAGCCGGCTTTCTTT.

The chain links TRBV7-2 to TRBJ2-5; TRBD2 agrees at 8 bases. CDR1 SGHTA and CDR2 FQGNSA come from the germline V gene. After removal of 6 bases from V and 5 bases from J, the junction contained 8 bases not matched to a gene. The CDR3 totals 14 residues. The CDR3 DNA is TGTGCCAGCAGTCGAACGGGGGGGCGGGAGACCCAGTACTTC. Its protein product is CASSRTGGRETQYF.

The gene calls are TRBV6-5 and TRBJ2-3; no reliable D call. The length of the CDR3 is 13 residues. Trimming took 5 bases from V and 2 from J, leaving 8 bases between them. Germline values: CDR1 MNHEY, CDR2 SVGAGI. CDR3 sequence (DNA): TGTGCCAGCAGTCGTCCGTACACAGATACGCAGTATTTT. It yields the protein CASSRPYTDTQYF.

V and J are TRBV7-8 and TRBJ1-1; tentatively, D is TRBD1 (5 bases). The CDR3 sequence is 12 residues long. In germline, CDR1 is SGHVS, CDR2 FQNEAQ. V was pared by 4 bases and J by 3 bases, with 6 bases between. For the CDR3, the DNA is TGTGCCAGCAGCTCCAGGGACACTGAAGCTTTCTTT. Translation gives CASSSRDTEAFF.

Comment on this clone: This sample includes further DNA sequences coding for the same CDR3. This sequence joins TRBV12-3 or TRBV12-4 and TRBJ1-2; 8 positions match TRBD1. The CDR3 is made up of 13 amino acids. V lost 6 bases, J lost 3 bases, and 3 bases stayed unmatched. CDR3 sequence reads: CASRVTGDYGYTF. For the CDR3, the DNA is TGTGCCAGCAGAGTGACAGGGGACTATGGCTACACCTTC.

The chain joins TRBV5-6 to TRBJ2-5; 9 nucleotides line up with TRBD2. Germline values: CDR1 SGHDT, CDR2 YYEEEE. The CDR3 runs to 17 residues. With V trimmed by 1 base and J by 3 bases, 10 bases remained unmatched. The CDR3 spells CASSLRSSGAKKETQYF. The CDR3, as DNA: TGTGCCAGCAGCTTGCGTTCTAGCGGGGCAAAAAAAGAGACCCAGTACTTC. Together with reference TRBV5-6 and TRBJ2-5, the CDR3 gives the full variable domain: DAGVTQSPTHLIKTRGQQVTLRCSPKSGHDTVSWYQQALGQGPQFIFQYYEEEERQRGNFPDRFSGHQFPNYSSELNVNALLLGDSALYLCASSLRSSGAKKETQYFGPGTRLLVL.

The J gene is TRBJ2-7, the V gene TRBV10-3; D is uncertain. The length of the CDR3 is 12 residues. Deletions cut 3 bases from V and 5 bases from J, with 8 bases between. Germline CDR1 ENHRY, CDR2 SYGVKD. The CDR3 nucleotides read TGTGCCATCAGTGATCGGTCCCACGAGCAGTACTTC. Translated: CAISDRSHEQYF.

The chain combines TRBV7-2 with TRBJ1-1; maybe TRBD1 (5 bases). Trimming pared 5 bases from V and 5 bases from J, leaving 12 bases between. In germline, CDR1 is SGHTA, CDR2 FQGNSA. The CDR3 is 13 residues long. The chain's CDR3 is CASSAGPRTEAFF. The CDR3 coding sequence is TGTGCCAGCAGCGCGGGACCGAGGACTGAAGCTTTCTTT.

V is TRBV3-1 (or the pseudogene TRBV3-2) and J is TRBJ1-1; a possible D gene is TRBD1 (6 bases). The CDR3 spans 14 residues. CDR1 and CDR2 from the germline V gene are LGHDT and YNNKEL (reference sequence). V was shortened by 0 bases and J by 11 bases, with 16 bases between the two germline ends. CDR3 bases: TGTGCCAGCAGCCAAGAGGCGGGGGCGTATGGGGCTTTCTTT. Translating gives CASSQEAGAYGAFF.

A single count supports this clone. The V call is TRBV5-1, the J call TRBJ2-7; perhaps TRBD2 as D (7 bases). V was cut by 2 bases and J by 3 bases, with 18 bases left in between. Looked up from germline, CDR1 is SGHRS and CDR2 is YFSETQ. This CDR3 region has 16 residues. CDR3 in amino acids: CASSLMLAGAGYEQYF. DNA for the CDR3: TGCGCCAGCAGCTTAATGCTGGCGGGGGCCGGCTACGAGCAGTACTTC.

The chain combines TRBV5-4 with TRBJ2-7; a weak D match, TRBD2 (6 bases). V lost 3 bases to trimming and J lost 4 bases, with 11 bases between them. The germline gives CDR1 SGHNT, CDR2 YYREEE (reference sequence). The CDR3 runs to 13 residues. The CDR3 sequence is CASSSREQYEQYF. The CDR3 nucleotides read TGTGCCAGCAGCTCCCGGGAGCAATACGAGCAGTACTTC.

CDR3 in amino acids: CASSPPIQGYNEQFF. Here the CDR3 DNA reads TGTGCCAGCTCACCACCGATCCAGGGGTACAATGAGCAGTTCTTC. V is TRBV18 and J is TRBJ2-1; D may be TRBD1 (6 bases). The germline V gene has CDR1 KGHSH and CDR2 LQKENI. This CDR3 comprises 15 residues. V was trimmed by 0 bases and J by 4 bases, leaving 10 bases between them.

This sequence joins TRBV5-1 and TRBJ2-2, with TRBD2 matching over 12 bases. The CDR3 has 16 residues. The V segment lost 4 bases and the J segment 7 bases; nucleotides outside the gene matches: 8. Germline-derived CDR1 and CDR2 are SGHRS and YFSETQ. The CDR3 DNA is TGCGCCAGCAGCCCGGATCCGGGACTAGCGGGCGGGGAGCTGTTTTTT. Translating it yields CASSPDPGLAGGELFF.

The chain couples TRBV18 to TRBJ2-2; TRBD1 aligns across 8 bases. Trimming cost V 6 bases and J 0 bases; bases outside gene matches: 6. The CDR3 extends over 16 amino acids. Germline V gives CDR1 KGHSH, CDR2 LQKENI. This CDR3 is CASSGDRIPNTGELFF. Here the CDR3 DNA reads TGTGCCAGCTCCGGGGACAGGATCCCGAACACCGGGGAGCTGTTTTTT.

V is TRBV20-1 and J is TRBJ2-1, with 8 nucleotides matching TRBD1. This CDR3 has 16 residues. Germline V lookup: CDR1 DFQATT, CDR2 SNEGSKA (reference sequence). Trimming at V came to 3 bases and at J to 8 bases, leaving 15 bases not matched to a gene. CDR3 amino acids: CSASGKAGTGQHEQFF. Here the CDR3 DNA reads TGCAGTGCTAGTGGTAAGGCTGGGACAGGCCAGCATGAGCAGTTCTTC.

The rearrangement links TRBV12-3 or TRBV12-4 to TRBJ1-2; 7 bases are a match to TRBD1. The CDR3 length is 13 residues. V gave up 5 bases and J gave up 14 bases; unmatched junction bases: 14. This CDR3 reads CASSIRDSGIGTF. The CDR3 region has the DNA TGTGCCAGCAGTATCCGGGACAGTGGGATTGGAACCTTC.

The CDR3 loop is CASAGQFSYNEQFF. As DNA, the CDR3 is TGTGCCAGCGCCGGACAGTTCTCCTACAATGAGCAGTTCTTC. V and J are TRBV27 and TRBJ2-1; the D gene is possibly TRBD1 (6 bases). The germline V gene encodes CDR1 MNHEY and CDR2 SMNVEV (reference sequence). The length of the CDR3 is 14 residues. Deletions cut 8 bases from V and 0 bases from J, with 11 bases between.

CDR3 sequence: CASSWNPWGRNSPLHF. The CDR3 DNA sequence: TGTGCCAGCAGCTGGAATCCGTGGGGGCGGAATTCACCCCTCCACTTT. V is TRBV5-4 and J is TRBJ1-6; D perhaps matches TRBD1 (6 bases). The CDR3 totals 16 residues. CDR1 SGHNT and CDR2 YYREEE come from the germline V gene (reference sequence). V dropped 3 bases and J dropped 7 bases, with 17 bases sitting between them.

J is TRBJ2-7 and V is TRBV10-3; 8 nucleotides match TRBD2. The CDR3 consists of 15 residues. V lost 5 bases and J lost 7; bases outside the gene matches: 13. Germline values: CDR1 ENHRY, CDR2 SYGVKD. The CDR3 DNA reads as TGTGCCATCAGTCCCCTTTCTAGCGGGCCGGTGGAGCAGTACTTC. Its translation is CAISPLSSGPVEQYF.

CDR3 region: CASSLLYDRGPGNTIYF. As DNA, the CDR3 is TGTGCCAGCAGCTTACTTTATGACAGGGGTCCTGGAAACACCATATATTTT. The rearrangement links TRBV9 to TRBJ1-3; 8 bases are shared with TRBD1. With 4 bases clipped from V and 2 bases from J, the junction kept 11 bases outside the gene matches. The length of the CDR3 is 17 residues. The germline V gene has CDR1 SGDLS and CDR2 YYNGEE.

This chain links TRBV3-1 (or the pseudogene TRBV3-2) with TRBJ1-1, with unresolved D. Trimming took off 4 bases at V and 1 base at J, with 16 bases between the two ends. This CDR3 is built from 16 residues. Germline V gives CDR1 LGHDT, CDR2 YNNKEL (reference sequence). The CDR3 bases are TGTGCCAGCAGCCCCAACGCAGGTCCCCGGAACACTGAAGCTTTCTTT. Its protein product is CASSPNAGPRNTEAFF.

CDR3 amino acids: CASSLSDRRYNEQYF. The CDR3 DNA reads as TGTGCCAGTAGTCTATCGGACAGACGATATAACGAGCAGTACTTC. The chain combines TRBV19 with TRBJ2-7, with a weak D call TRBD1 (6 bases). V was trimmed by 5 bases and J by 5 bases, leaving 19 bases between them. The CDR3 has 15 amino acids. The germline V gene encodes CDR1 LNHDA and CDR2 SQIVND (reference sequence).

This chain joins TRBV11-2 and TRBJ1-1; 7 bases are shared with TRBD1. This CDR3 is 16 amino acids long. Germline CDR1 reads SGHAT; CDR2 reads FQNNGV. The V gene end was trimmed by 1 base and the J gene end by 0 bases; junction bases not matched to a gene: 5. The CDR3 here is CASSLGGGGMNTEAFF. The CDR3 region has the DNA TGTGCCAGCAGCTTAGGAGGGGGCGGGATGAACACTGAAGCTTTCTTT.

The chain combines TRBV16 with TRBJ2-7; D is perhaps TRBD2 (6 bases). Looked up from germline, CDR1 is KGHSY and CDR2 is FQNENV. This CDR3 is 19 amino acids long. V lost 1 base and J lost 0, with 22 bases in between. The CDR3 region is CASSQLALYRDSTSYEQYF. Written as DNA, the CDR3 is TGTGCCAGCAGCCAATTGGCTCTCTACCGGGACTCAACCTCCTACGAGCAGTACTTC.

V usage is TRBV4-1 and J usage is TRBJ1-6, with 9 bases aligning to TRBD1. Germline lookup yields CDR1 MGHRA and CDR2 YSYEKL. The CDR3 spans 18 residues. The ends lost 4 bases at V and 7 bases at J; junction bases unmatched: 14. CDR3 sequence: CASSLRDRVQGSNSPLHF. In nucleotides, the CDR3 is TGCGCCAGCAGCCTACGGGACAGGGTCCAAGGCTCAAATTCACCCCTCCACTTT.

In DNA form, the CDR3 reads TGCGCCAGCAGCCGTACCCCCAGGGTGATCAAACTGAATGAGCAGTTCTTC. Amino acids: CASSRTPRVIKLNEQFF. The chain is built from TRBV4-1 and TRBJ2-1, with a weak D call TRBD1 (5 bases). The CDR3 extends over 17 amino acids. The V and J ends lost 4 bases and 7 bases respectively, with 23 bases between them. Germline V CDR1 and CDR2: MGHRA, YSYEKL.

The genes are TRBV24-1 and TRBJ2-1, with TRBD2 matching 8 bases. V dropped 3 bases and J dropped 2; count of bases not matched to a gene: 2. Germline V gene sequence: CDR1 KGHDR, CDR2 SFDVKD. The CDR3 is 15 residues long. The CDR3 sequence: CATSDPRGAYNEQFF. Written as DNA, the CDR3 is TGTGCCACCAGTGATCCGCGGGGGGCCTACAATGAGCAGTTCTTC.

The V call is TRBV29-1, the J call TRBJ1-1; D gene unclear. The germline V gene encodes CDR1 SQVTM and CDR2 ANQGSEA. The V end was cut by 4 bases, the J end by 0 bases, with 3 bases between. The CDR3 totals 11 residues. The CDR3 DNA sequence: TGCAGCGTTGGGCTGAACACTGAAGCTTTCTTT. This codes for CSVGLNTEAFF.

The gene calls are TRBV7-9 and TRBJ1-4; D is uncertain. Germline V gives CDR1 SEHNR, CDR2 FQNEAQ (reference sequence). V lost 6 bases and J 0 bases, leaving 8 bases between the germline ends. The CDR3 is 14 residues long. In DNA, the CDR3 is TGTGCCAGCAGTGGTCAGTCAACTAATGAAAAACTGTTTTTT. Residues: CASSGQSTNEKLFF. The variable domain in full, completed from reference TRBV7-9 and TRBJ1-4, reads DTGVSQNPRHKITKRGQNVTFRCDPISEHNRLYWYRQTLGQGPEFLTYFQNEAQLEKSRLLSDRFSAERPKGSFSTLEIQRTEQGDSAMYLCASSGQSTNEKLFFGSGTQLSVL.

This chain joins TRBV14 and TRBJ2-1, with 13 bases fitting TRBD2. CDR1 and CDR2 (germline): SGHDN, FVKESK. The V gene end was trimmed by 4 bases and the J gene end by 8 bases; junction bases not matched to a gene: 5. This CDR3 contains 15 residues. The CDR3 DNA sequence: TGTGCCAGCAGCCGCGGGACTAGCGGGGCCTATGAGCAGTTCTTC. This translates into CASSRGTSGAYEQFF.

The J gene is TRBJ2-1, the V gene TRBV7-2, with D hard to call. V shed 7 bases and J shed 0 bases, with 13 bases lying between them. The CDR3 runs 15 residues. Germline CDR1 reads SGHTA; CDR2 reads FQGNSA. The CDR3 loop reads CASTPFTSSYNEQFF. CDR3 nucleotides: TGTGCCAGCACCCCCTTCACCAGCTCCTACAATGAGCAGTTCTTC.